This T cell receptor beta chain was recovered during a study of OX40 agonist ivuxolimab in advanced cancers. Concerning the study at large: The costimulatory receptor OX40 (CD134) was targeted by ivuxolimab, a fully human IgG2 agonistic monoclonal antibody. Intravenous ivuxolimab was administered to patients every 2 weeks at six dose levels: 0.01, 0.1, 0.3, 1.5, 3 and 10 mg/kg. Of the approximately 50 patients in dose escalation, about 20 had hepatocellular carcinoma, approximately 15 had melanoma, 9 had renal cell carcinoma and 9 had head and neck cancer. The dose-escalation cohort was around 84% male with a mean age of about 58 years, ranging from 23 to 79. Prior anti-PD-1, anti-PD-L1 or anti-CTLA-4 therapy was permitted, and 40% of dose-escalation patients had received checkpoint inhibitors. Partial responses occurred in three dose-escalation patients: two with cutaneous melanoma and one with hepatocellular carcinoma. Peripheral TCRbeta sequencing aimed to test whether ivuxolimab altered TCR sequence diversity and caused clonal T-cell expansion. The paper covers the monotherapy dose-escalation part of the phase I ivuxolimab trial, which included N of about 50 patients.

For sequencing of the TCRbeta CDR3 region, genomic DNA was extracted from the sorted cells. The immunoSEQ Assay was used to sequence the TCRbeta CDR3 regions. Sourced from immuneACCESS, this table was stored by TCRdb with only in-frame sequences that have V and J called. A share of the clones is absent; for the studies checked, an unresolved V gene accounts for under half, and the remainder has no known explanation. Here the sample has some 100,000 clones; around 85% occur a single time. The leading ten clones occupy about 0.82% of the sample. The CDR3 measures 15 amino acids from cysteine to phenylalanine. Just the 45-base CDR3 DNA is kept, in frame starting at base 1. Based on the germline V gene (reference sequence), the CDR1 and CDR2 sequences are SGHNT and YYREEE. V gives up 5 bases and J gives up 7 bases, and the segment between their germline ends measures 21 bases. Findings and caveats that apply to the study as a whole: At doses of 0.1 to 3.0 mg/kg, clonal expansion of both CD4+ and CD8+ T cells in blood was seen between baseline and week 6. In partial responders in the 0.1-3.0 mg/kg groups, normalized peripheral clonal expansion was found to be among the lowest, especially among CD8+ T cells. The antigen specificity of the peripheral T cells that underwent clonal expansion was not determined. After ivuxolimab, expanded clones were on average more numerous among CD8+ T cells than among CD4+ T cells. Low levels of normalized T-cell clonal expansion were also seen in some patients who did not respond.

In the case of this clone: There is no known antigen for this receptor. No base quality values were provided; no much bigger clone lies one nucleotide off.

The trial excluded patients who had a history of autoimmune disease or were on systemic immunosuppression. Peripheral blood for TCR sequencing was collected from all dose cohorts at baseline, on cycle 4 day 1, and on cycle 7 day 1. The samples were drawn from a first-in-human, open-label, multicenter phase I dose-escalation trial of ivuxolimab. Adults with locally advanced or metastatic melanoma, renal cell, hepatocellular, or head and neck squamous cell carcinoma were enrolled in the trial. CD4+ and CD8+ T cells were sorted separately from peripheral blood before TCR sequencing. This clonotype was sampled from an adult with an advanced solid tumor such as melanoma, head and neck, liver or kidney cancer. The sequencing here drew on CD4+ or CD8+ T cells sorted from blood, taken in a trial of the OX40 agonist ivuxolimab. The rearranged chain carries TRBV5-4 and TRBJ1-2; the D segment could be TRBD1, given 6 matching bases. CDR3 sequence: CASRKSGTRLFGYTF. The DNA reads as follows: TGTGCCAGCAGGAAATCCGGGACACGGCTCTTTGGCTACACCTTC.